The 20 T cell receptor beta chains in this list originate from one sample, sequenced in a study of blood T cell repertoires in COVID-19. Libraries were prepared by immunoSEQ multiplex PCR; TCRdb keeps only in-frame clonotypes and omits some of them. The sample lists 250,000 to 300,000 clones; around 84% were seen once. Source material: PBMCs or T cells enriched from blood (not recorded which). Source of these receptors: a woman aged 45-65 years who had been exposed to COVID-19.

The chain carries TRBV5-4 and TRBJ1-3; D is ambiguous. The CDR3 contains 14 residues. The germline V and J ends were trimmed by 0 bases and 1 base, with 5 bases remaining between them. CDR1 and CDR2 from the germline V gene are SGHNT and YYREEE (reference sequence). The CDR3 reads CASSLGRSGNTIYF. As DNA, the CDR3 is TGTGCCAGCAGCTTGGGCAGATCTGGAAACACCATATATTTT.

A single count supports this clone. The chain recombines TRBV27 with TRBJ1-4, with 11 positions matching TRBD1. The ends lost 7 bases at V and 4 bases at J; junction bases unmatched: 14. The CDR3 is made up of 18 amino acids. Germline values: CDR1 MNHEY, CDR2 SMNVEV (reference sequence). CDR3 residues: CASTATGQGALGNEKLFF. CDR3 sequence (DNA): TGTGCCAGCACCGCGACAGGACAGGGGGCTTTGGGTAATGAAAAACTGTTTTTT. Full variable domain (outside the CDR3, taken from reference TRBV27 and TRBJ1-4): EAQVTQNPRYLITVTGKKLTVTCSQNMNHEYMSWYRQDPGLGLRQIYYSMNVEVTDKGDVPEGYKVSRKEKRNFPLILESPSPNQTSLYFCASTATGQGALGNEKLFFGSGTQLSVL.

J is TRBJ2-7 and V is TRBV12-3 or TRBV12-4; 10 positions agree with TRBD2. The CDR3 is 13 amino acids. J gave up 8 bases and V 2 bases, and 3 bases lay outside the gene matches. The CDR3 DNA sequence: TGTGCCAGCAGTTTATCGGGACTAGCGAAGCAGTACTTC. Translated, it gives CASSLSGLAKQYF.

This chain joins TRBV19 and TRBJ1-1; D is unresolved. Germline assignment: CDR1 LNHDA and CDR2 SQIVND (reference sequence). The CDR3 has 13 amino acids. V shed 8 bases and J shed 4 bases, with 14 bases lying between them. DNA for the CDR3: TGTGCCAGTTCAGTCTCCGGAGGCACTGAAGCTTTCTTT. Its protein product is CASSVSGGTEAFF.

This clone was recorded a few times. CDR3 sequence reads: CASSQPDYRDRETQYF. CDR3 coding DNA: TGCGCCAGCAGCCAGCCAGACTACAGGGACCGGGAGACCCAGTACTTC. This sequence joins TRBV4-3 and TRBJ2-5, with D maybe TRBD1 (6 bases). Germline V CDR1 and CDR2: LGHNA, YSLEER. Trimming pared 3 bases from V and 5 bases from J, leaving 19 bases between. The CDR3 runs 16 residues.

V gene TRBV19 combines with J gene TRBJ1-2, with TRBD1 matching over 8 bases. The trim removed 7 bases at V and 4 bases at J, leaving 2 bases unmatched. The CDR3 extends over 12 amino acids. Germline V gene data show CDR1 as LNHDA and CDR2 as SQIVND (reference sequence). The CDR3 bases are TGTGCCAGTACGGACAGGGTCTATGGCTACACCTTC. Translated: CASTDRVYGYTF. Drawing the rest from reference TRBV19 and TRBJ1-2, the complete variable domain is DGGITQSPKYLFRKEGQNVTLSCEQNLNHDAMYWYRQDPGQGLRLIYYSQIVNDFQKGDIAEGYSVSREKKESFPLTVTSAQKNPTAFYLCASTDRVYGYTFGSGTRLTVV.

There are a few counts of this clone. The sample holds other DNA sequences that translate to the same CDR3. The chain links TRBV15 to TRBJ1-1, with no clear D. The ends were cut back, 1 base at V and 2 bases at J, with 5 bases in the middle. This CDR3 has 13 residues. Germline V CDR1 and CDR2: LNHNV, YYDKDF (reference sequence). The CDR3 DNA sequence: TGTGCCACCAGCAGAGTCGGTAACACTGAAGCTTTCTTT. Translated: CATSRVGNTEAFF.

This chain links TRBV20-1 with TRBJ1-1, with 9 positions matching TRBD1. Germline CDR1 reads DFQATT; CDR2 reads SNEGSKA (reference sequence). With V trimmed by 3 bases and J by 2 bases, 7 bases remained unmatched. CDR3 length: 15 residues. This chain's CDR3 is CSASSIQGANTEAFF. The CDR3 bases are TGCAGTGCTAGTTCAATACAGGGGGCTAACACTGAAGCTTTCTTT.

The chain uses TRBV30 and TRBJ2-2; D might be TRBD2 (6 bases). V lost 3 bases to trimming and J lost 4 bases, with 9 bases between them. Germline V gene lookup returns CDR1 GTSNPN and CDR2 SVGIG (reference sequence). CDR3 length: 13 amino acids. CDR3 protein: CAWSLALTGELFF. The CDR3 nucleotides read TGTGCCTGGAGCCTAGCGCTCACCGGGGAGCTGTTTTTT.

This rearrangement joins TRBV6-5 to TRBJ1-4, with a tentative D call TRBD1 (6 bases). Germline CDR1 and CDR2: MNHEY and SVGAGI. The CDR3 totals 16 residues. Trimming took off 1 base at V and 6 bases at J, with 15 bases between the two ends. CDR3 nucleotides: TGTGCCAGCAGTTACTACCGGGGGGGCGAGGATGAAAAACTGTTTTTT. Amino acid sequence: CASSYYRGGEDEKLFF.

The DNA for the CDR3 is TGTGCCAGCCTTCAAAGCCGCAACACTGAAGCTTTCTTT. Protein sequence: CASLQSRNTEAFF. J is TRBJ1-1 and V is TRBV2; D call uncertain. With 8 bases removed from V and 2 bases from J, the gap between germline ends came to 12 bases. Germline V lookup: CDR1 SNHLY, CDR2 FYNNEI. CDR3 length: 13 residues.

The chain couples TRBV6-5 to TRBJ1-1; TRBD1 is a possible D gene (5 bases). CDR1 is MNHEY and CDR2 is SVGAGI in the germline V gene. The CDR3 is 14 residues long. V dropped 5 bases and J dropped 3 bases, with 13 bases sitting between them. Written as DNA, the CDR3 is TGTGCCAGCAGTCCCGGGGGGGAGGACACTGAAGCTTTCTTT. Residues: CASSPGGEDTEAFF.

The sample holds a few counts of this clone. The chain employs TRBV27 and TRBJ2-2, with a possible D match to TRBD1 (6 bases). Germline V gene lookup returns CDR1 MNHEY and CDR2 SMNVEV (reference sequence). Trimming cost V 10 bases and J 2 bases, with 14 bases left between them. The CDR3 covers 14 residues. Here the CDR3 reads CATRRGGNTGELFF. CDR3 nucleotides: TGTGCCACCCGCAGGGGCGGAAACACCGGGGAGCTGTTTTTT.

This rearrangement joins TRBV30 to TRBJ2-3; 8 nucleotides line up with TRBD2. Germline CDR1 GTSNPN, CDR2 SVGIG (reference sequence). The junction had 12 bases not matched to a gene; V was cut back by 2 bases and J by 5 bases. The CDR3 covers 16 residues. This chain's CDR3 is CAWSWKGGGKVDTQYF. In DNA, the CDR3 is TGTGCCTGGAGTTGGAAGGGCGGGGGGAAGGTAGATACGCAGTATTTT.

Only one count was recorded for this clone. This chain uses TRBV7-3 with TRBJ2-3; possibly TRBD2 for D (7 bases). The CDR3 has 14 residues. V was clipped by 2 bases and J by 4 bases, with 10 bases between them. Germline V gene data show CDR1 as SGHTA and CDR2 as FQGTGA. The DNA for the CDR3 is TGTGCCAGCAGCTTAGTCGGGGGGCCAGATACGCAGTATTTT. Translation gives CASSLVGGPDTQYF.

The chain's CDR3 is CASSISKRDNQPQHF. The DNA of the CDR3 is TGTGCCAGTAGTATAAGTAAGCGCGACAATCAGCCCCAGCATTTT. The V gene is TRBV19, the J gene TRBJ1-5; D gene ambiguous. V was trimmed by 2 bases and J by 3 bases, leaving 11 bases between them. CDR1 LNHDA and CDR2 SQIVND come from the germline V gene (reference sequence). The CDR3 spans 15 residues.

The CDR3 loop reads CASTLRGDPSSTDTQYF. The CDR3 DNA follows: TGCGCCAGCACCCTGCGGGGGGACCCTTCTAGCACAGATACGCAGTATTTT. The chain couples TRBV10-2 to TRBJ2-3, with 8 bases that match TRBD2. CDR1 is WSHSY, CDR2 SAAADI, per germline. The CDR3 extends over 17 amino acids. Trimming took 7 bases from V and 0 from J; bases not matched to a gene: 12.

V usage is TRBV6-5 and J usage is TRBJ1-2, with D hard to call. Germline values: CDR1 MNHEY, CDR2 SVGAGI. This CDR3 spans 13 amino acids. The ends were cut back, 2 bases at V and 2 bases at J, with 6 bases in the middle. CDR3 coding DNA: TGTGCCAGCAGTTACGGGCGCAACTATGGCTACACCTTC. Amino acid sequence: CASSYGRNYGYTF.

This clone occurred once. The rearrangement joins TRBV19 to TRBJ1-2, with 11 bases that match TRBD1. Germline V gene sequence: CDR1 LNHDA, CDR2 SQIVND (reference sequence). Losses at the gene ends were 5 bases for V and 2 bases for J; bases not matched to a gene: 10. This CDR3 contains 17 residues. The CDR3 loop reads CASSPRTGGASNYGYTF. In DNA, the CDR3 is TGTGCCAGTAGTCCTCGGACAGGGGGCGCGTCGAACTATGGCTACACCTTC.

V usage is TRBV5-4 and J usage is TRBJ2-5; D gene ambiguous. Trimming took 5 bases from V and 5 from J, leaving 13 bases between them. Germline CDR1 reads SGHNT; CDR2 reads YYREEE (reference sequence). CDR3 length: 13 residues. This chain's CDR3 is CASRPPGSETQYF. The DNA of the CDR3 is TGTGCCAGCAGACCTCCGGGTAGCGAGACCCAGTACTTC.